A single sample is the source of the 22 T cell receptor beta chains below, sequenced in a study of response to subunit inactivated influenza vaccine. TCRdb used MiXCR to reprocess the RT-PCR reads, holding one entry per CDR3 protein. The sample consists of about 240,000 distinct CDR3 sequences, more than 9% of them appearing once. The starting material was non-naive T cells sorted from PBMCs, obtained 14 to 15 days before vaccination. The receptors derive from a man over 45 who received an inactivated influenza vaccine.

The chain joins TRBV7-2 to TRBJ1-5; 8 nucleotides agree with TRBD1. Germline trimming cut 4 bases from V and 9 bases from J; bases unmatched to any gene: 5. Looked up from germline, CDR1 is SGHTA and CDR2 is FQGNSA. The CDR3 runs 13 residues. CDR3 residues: CASSYDRGRPQHF. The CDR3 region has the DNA TGTGCCAGCAGCTATGACAGGGGAAGGCCCCAGCATTTT.

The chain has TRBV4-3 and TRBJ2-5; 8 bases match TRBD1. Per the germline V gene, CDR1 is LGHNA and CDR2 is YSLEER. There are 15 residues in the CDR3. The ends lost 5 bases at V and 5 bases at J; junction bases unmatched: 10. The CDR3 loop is CASSWGTGGRETQYF. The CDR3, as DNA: TGCGCCAGCAGCTGGGGGACAGGAGGTAGGGAGACCCAGTACTTC.

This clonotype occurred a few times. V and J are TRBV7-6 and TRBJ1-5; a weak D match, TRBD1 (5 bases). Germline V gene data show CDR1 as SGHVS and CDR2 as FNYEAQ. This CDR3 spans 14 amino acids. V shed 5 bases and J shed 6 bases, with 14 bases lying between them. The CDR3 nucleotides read TGTGCCAGCAGCGATGCGGGGGTGAGTCAGCCCCAGCATTTT. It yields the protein CASSDAGVSQPQHF.

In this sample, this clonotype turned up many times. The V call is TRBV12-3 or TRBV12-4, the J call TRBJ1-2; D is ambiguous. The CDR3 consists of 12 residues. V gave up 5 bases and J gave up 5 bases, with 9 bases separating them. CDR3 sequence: CASSDPGYGYTF. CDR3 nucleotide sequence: TGTGCCAGCAGTGACCCGGGGTATGGCTACACCTTC.

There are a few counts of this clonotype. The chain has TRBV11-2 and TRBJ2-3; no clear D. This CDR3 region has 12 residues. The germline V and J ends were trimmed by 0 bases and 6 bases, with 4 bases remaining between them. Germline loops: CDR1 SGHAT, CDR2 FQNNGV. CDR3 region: CASSLDPDTQYF. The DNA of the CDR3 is TGTGCCAGCAGCTTAGATCCCGATACGCAGTATTTT.

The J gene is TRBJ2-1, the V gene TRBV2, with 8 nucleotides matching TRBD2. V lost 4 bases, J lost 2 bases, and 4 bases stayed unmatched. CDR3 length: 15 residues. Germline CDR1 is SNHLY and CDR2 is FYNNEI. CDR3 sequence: CASSGIAGPYNEQFF. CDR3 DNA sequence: TGTGCCAGCAGTGGGATAGCGGGACCCTACAATGAGCAGTTCTTC.

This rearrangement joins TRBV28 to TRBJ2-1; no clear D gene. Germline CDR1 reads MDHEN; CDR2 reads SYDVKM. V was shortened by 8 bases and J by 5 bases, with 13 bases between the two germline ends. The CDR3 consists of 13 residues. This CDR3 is CASRLGGNNEQFF. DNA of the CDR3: TGTGCCAGCCGGTTGGGCGGCAACAATGAGCAGTTCTTC.

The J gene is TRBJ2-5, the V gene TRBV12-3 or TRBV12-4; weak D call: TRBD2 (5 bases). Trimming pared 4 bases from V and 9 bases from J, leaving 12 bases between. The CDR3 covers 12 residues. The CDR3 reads CASSSSEAAQYF. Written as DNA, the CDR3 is TGTGCCAGCAGTTCATCAGAAGCGGCCCAGTACTTC.

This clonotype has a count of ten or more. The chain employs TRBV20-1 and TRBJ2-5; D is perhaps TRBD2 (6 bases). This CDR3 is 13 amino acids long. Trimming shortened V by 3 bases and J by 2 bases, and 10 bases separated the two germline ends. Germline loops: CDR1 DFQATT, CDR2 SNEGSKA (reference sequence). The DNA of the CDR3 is TGCAGTGCTAGGGGCAGCGGGCAAGAGACCCAGTACTTC. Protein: CSARGSGQETQYF.

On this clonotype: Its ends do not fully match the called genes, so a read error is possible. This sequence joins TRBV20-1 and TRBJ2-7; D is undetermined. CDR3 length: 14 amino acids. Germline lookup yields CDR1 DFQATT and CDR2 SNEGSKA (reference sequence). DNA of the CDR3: TGCACTGCTAGAGATTCAGTCTACTGGTACGAGCAGTACTTC. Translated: CTARDSVYWYEQYF.

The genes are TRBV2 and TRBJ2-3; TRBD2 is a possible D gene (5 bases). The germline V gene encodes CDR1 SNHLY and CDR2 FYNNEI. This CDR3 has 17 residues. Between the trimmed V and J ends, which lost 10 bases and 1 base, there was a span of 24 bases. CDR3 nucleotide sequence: TGTGCCATTCCGGAGGTGCTAGATTCTCTCGGCACAGATACGCAGTATTTT. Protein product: CAIPEVLDSLGTDTQYF.

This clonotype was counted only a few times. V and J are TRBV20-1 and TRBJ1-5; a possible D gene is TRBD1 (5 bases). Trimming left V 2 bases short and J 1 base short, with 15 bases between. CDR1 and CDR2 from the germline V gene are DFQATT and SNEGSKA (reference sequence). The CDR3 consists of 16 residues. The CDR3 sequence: CSARKNAGHSNQPQHF. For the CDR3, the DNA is TGCAGTGCTAGAAAAAACGCAGGGCACAGCAATCAGCCCCAGCATTTT.

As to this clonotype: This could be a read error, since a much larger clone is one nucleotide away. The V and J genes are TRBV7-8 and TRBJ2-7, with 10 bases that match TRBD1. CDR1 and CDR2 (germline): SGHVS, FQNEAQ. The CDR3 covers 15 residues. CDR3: CASSLPGQGVSELYF. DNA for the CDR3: TGTGCCAGCAGCTTACCCGGACAGGGGGTAAGCGAGCTGTACTTC. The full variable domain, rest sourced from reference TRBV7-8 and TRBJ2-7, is GAGVSQSPRYKVAKRGQDVALRCDPISGHVSLFWYQQALGQGPEFLTYFQNEAQLDKSGLPSDRFFAERPEGSVSTLKIQRTQQEDSAVYLCASSLPGQGVSELYFGPGTRLTVT.

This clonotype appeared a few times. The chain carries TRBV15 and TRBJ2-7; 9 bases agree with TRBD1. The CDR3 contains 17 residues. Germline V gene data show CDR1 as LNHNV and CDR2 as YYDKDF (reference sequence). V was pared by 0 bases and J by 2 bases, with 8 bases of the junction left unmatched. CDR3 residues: CATSRDRGQGRTYEQYF. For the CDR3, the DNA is TGTGCCACCAGCAGAGATCGCGGACAGGGGAGGACCTACGAGCAGTACTTC.

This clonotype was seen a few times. CDR3 coding DNA: TGTGCCAGCAGCAAAGGAGGGGCTCTGTACCAAGAGACCCAGTACTTC. This gives the protein CASSKGGALYQETQYF. This chain connects TRBV7-9 to TRBJ2-5; D is possibly TRBD2 (6 bases). Per germline, CDR1 SEHNR and CDR2 FQNEAQ (reference sequence). Trimming took 5 bases from V and 0 from J, leaving 16 bases between them. This CDR3 spans 16 amino acids.

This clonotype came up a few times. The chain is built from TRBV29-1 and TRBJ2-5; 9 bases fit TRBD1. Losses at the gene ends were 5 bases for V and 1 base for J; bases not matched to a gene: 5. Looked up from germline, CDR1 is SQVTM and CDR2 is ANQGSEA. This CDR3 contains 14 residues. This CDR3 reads CSVWDRVPQETQYF. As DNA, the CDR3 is TGCAGCGTTTGGGACAGGGTTCCCCAAGAGACCCAGTACTTC. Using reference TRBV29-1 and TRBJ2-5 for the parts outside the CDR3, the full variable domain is SAVISQKPSRDICQRGTSLTIQCQVDSQVTMMFWYRQQPGQSLTLIATANQGSEATYESGFVIDKFPISRPNLTFSTLTVSNMSPEDSSIYLCSVWDRVPQETQYFGPGTRLLVL.

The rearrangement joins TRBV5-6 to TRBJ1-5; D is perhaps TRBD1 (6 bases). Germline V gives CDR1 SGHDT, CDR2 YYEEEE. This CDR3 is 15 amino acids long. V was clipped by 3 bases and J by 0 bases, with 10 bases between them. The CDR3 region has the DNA TGTGCCAGCAGCTGGGGGGCTAATAGCAATCAGCCCCAGCATTTT. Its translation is CASSWGANSNQPQHF.

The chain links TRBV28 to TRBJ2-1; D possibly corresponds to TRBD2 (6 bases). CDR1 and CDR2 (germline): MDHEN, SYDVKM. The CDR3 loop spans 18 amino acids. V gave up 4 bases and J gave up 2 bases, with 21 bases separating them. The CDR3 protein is CASSSLARGRGTYNEQFF. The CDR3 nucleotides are TGTGCCAGCAGTTCCCTGGCCCGGGGCCGGGGGACCTACAATGAGCAGTTCTTC.

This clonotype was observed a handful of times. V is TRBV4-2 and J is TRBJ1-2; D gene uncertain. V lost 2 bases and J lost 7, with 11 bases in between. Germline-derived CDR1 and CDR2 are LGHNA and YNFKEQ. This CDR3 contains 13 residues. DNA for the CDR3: TGTGCCAGCAGCCAAATATCAGGTGCTGGCTACACCTTC. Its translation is CASSQISGAGYTF.

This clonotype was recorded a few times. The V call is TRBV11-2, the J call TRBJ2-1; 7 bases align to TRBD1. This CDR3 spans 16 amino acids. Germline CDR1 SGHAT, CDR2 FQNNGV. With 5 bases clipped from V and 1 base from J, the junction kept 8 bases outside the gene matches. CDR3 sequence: CASSLYRGASYNEQFF. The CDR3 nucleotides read TGTGCCAGCAGCCTATACAGGGGCGCTTCCTACAATGAGCAGTTCTTC.

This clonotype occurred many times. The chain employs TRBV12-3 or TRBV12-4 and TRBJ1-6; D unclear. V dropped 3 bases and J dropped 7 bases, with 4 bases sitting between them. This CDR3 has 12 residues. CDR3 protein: CASSFRNSPLHF. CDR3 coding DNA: TGTGCCAGCAGTTTCCGGAATTCACCCCTCCACTTT.

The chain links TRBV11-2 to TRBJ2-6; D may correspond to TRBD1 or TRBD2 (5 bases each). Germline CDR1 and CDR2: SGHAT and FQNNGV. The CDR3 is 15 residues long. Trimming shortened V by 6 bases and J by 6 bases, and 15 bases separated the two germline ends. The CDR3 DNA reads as TGTGCCAGCAGTTTCCGGGGCCTGGAGGCCAACGTCCTGACTTTC. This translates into CASSFRGLEANVLTF.